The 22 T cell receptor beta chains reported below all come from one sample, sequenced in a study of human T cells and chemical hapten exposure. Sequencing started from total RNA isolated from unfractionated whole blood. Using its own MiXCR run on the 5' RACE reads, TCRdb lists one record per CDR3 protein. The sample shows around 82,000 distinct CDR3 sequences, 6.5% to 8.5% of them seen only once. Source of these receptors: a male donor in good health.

CDR3 region: CSARGGQGATAFF. The CDR3 DNA follows: TGCAGTGCTAGAGGGGGACAGGGGGCTACAGCTTTCTTT. The J gene is TRBJ1-1, the V gene TRBV20-1, with 12 nucleotides matching TRBD1. V gave up 1 base and J gave up 10 bases; unmatched junction bases: 4. The CDR3 has 13 residues. Germline loops: CDR1 DFQATT, CDR2 SNEGSKA (reference sequence).

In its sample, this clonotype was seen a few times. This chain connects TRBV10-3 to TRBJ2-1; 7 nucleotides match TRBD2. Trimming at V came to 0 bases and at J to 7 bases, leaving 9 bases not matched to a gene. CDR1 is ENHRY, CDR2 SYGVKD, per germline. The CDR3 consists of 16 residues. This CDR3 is CAISESSGPGRNEQFF. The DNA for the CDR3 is TGTGCCATCAGTGAGTCGTCGGGCCCCGGGAGGAATGAGCAGTTCTTC.

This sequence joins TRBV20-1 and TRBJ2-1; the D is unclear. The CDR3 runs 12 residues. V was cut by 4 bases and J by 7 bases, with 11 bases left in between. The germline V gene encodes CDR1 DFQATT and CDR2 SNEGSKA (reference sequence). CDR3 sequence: CSATEPSNEQFF. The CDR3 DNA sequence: TGCAGTGCTACAGAACCGTCGAATGAGCAGTTCTTC.

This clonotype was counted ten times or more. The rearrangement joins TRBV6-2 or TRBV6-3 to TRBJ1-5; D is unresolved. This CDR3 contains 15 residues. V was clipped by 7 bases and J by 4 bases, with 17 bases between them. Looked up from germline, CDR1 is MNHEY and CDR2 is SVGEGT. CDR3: CASTTDRVLNQPQHF. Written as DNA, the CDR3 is TGTGCCAGCACCACCGACCGGGTGTTGAATCAGCCCCAGCATTTT.

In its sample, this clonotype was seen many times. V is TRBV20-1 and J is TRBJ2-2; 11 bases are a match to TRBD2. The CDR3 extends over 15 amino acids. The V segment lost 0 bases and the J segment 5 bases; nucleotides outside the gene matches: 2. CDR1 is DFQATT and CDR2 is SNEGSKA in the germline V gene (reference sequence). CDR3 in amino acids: CSARDGTSGTGELFF. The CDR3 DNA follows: TGCAGTGCTAGAGACGGGACTAGCGGAACCGGGGAGCTGTTTTTT.

The CDR3 sequence is CASSFLTDKETQYF. Here the CDR3 DNA reads TGTGCCAGCAGTTTCTTGACAGACAAAGAGACCCAGTACTTC. The chain carries TRBV12-3 or TRBV12-4 and TRBJ2-5; D is perhaps TRBD1 (5 bases). The CDR3 totals 14 residues. Trimming took 3 bases from V and 3 from J, leaving 11 bases between them.

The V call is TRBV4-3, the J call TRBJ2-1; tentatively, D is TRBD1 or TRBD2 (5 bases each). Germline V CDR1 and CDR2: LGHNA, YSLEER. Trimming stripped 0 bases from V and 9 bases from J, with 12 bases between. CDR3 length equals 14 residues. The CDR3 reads CASSQEGRSIEQFF. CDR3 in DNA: TGCGCCAGCAGCCAAGAGGGACGTAGCATTGAGCAGTTCTTC.

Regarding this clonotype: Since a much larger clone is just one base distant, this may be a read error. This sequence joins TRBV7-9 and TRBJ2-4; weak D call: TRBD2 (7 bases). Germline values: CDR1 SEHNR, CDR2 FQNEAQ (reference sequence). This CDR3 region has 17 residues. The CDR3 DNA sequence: TGTGCCAGCAGCTCCGGGAGGACAGACTTAGCCGAAAACATTCAGTACTTC. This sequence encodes CASSSGRTDLAENIQYF.

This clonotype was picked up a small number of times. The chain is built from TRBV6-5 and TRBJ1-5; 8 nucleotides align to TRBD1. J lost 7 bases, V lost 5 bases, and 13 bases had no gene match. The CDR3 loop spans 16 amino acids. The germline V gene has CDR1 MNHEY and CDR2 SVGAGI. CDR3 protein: CASSGQWTGRAQPQHF. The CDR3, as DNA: TGTGCCAGCAGTGGTCAATGGACAGGGAGGGCCCAGCCCCAGCATTTT.

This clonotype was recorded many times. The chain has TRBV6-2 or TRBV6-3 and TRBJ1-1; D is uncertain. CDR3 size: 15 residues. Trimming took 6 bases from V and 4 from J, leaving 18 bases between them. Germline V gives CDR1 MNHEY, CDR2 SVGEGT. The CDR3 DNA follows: TGTGCCAGCAGCCGCACCAACCCTCGGGTCACTGAAGCTTTCTTT. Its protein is CASSRTNPRVTEAFF.

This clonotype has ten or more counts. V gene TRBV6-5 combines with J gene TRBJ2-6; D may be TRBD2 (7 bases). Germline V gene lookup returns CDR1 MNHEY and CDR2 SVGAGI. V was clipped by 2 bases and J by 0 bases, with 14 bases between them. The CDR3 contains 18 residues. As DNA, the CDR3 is TGTGCCAGCAGTTACACACAGGGCGGGGGCTCTGGGGCCAACGTCCTGACTTTC. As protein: CASSYTQGGGSGANVLTF.

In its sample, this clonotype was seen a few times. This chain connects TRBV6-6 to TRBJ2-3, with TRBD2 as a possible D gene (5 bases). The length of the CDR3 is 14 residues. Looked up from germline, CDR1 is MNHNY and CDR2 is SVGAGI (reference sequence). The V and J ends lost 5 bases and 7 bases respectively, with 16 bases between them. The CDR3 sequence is CASSNTEDSYTQYF. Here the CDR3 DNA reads TGTGCCAGCAGTAACACTGAGGACTCGTATACGCAGTATTTT.

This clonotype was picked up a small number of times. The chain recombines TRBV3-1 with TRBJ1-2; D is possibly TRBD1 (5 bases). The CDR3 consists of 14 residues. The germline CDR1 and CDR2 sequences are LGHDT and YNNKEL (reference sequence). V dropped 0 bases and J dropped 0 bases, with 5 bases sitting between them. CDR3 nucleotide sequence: TGTGCCAGCAGCCAAGAGGGGGCTAACTATGGCTACACCTTC. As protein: CASSQEGANYGYTF.

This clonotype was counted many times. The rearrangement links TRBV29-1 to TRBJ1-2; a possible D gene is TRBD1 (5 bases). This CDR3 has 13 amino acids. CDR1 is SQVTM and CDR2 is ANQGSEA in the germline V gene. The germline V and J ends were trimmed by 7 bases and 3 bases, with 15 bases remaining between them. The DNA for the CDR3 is TGCAGCGCTAGGACAAGAGAAGACTATGGCTACACCTTC. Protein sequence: CSARTREDYGYTF. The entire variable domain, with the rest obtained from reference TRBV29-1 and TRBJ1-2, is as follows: SAVISQKPSRDICQRGTSLTIQCQVDSQVTMMFWYRQQPGQSLTLIATANQGSEATYESGFVIDKFPISRPNLTFSTLTVSNMSPEDSSIYLCSARTREDYGYTFGSGTRLTVV.

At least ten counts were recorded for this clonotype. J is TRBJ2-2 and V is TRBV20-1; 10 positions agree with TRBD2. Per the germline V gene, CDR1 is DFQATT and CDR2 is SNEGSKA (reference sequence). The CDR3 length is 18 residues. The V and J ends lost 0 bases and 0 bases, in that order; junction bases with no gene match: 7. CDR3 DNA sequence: TGCAGTGCTAGAGATCTCGCTAGCGGGGGAGCGAACACCGGGGAGCTGTTTTTT. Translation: CSARDLASGGANTGELFF.

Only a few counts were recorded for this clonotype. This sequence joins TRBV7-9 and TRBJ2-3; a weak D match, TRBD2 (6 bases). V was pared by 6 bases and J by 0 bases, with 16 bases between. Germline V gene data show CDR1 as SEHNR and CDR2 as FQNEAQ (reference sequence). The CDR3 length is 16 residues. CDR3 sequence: CASSGRREISTDTQYF. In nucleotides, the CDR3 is TGTGCCAGCAGTGGTCGCCGGGAGATAAGCACAGATACGCAGTATTTT.

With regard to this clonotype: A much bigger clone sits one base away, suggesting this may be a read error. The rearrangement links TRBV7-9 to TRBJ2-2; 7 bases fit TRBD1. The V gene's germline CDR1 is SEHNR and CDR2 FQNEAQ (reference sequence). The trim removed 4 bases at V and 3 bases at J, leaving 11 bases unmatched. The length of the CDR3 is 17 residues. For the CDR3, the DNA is TGTGCCAGCAGCTCCCGAGGACAGGAGCAGGACACCGGGGAGCTGTTTTTT. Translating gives CASSSRGQEQDTGELFF. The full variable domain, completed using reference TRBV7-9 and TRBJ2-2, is DTGVSQNPRHKITKRGQNVTFRCDPISEHNRLYWYRQTLGQGPEFLTYFQNEAQLEKSRLLSDRFSAERPKGSFSTLEIQRTEQGDSAMYLCASSSRGQEQDTGELFFGEGSRLTVL.

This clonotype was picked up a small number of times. CDR3 region: CASSYSSSSGDSPYEQYF. CDR3 coding DNA: TGTGCCAGCAGTTACTCCTCTTCTAGCGGAGATTCTCCTTACGAGCAGTACTTC. V gene TRBV6-5 combines with J gene TRBJ2-7; 7 positions match TRBD2. This CDR3 is 18 amino acids long. Germline V CDR1 and CDR2: MNHEY, SVGAGI. V dropped 0 bases and J dropped 4; count of bases not matched to a gene: 15.

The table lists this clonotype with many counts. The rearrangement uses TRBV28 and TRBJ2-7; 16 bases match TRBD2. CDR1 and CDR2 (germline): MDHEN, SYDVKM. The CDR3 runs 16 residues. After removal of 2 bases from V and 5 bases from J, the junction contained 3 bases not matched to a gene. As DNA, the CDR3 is TGTGCCAGCAGTTTAGCGGGACTAGCGGGGGGGAACGAGCAGTACTTC. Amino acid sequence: CASSLAGLAGGNEQYF.

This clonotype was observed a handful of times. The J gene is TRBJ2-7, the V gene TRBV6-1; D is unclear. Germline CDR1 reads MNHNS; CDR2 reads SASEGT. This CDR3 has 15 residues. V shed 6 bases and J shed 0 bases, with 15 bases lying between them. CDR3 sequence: CASRIGESYSYEQYF. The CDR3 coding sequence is TGTGCCAGCAGGATCGGAGAGTCATACTCCTACGAGCAGTACTTC.

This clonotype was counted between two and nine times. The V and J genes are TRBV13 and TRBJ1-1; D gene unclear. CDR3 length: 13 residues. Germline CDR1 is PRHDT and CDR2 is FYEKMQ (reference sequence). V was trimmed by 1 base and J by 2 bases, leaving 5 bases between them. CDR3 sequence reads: CASSLVYNTEAFF. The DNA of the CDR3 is TGTGCCAGCAGCTTAGTTTATAACACTGAAGCTTTCTTT.

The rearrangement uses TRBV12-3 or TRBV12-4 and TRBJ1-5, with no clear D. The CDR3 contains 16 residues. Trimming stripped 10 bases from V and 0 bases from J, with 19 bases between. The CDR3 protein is CATSLRVGSSNQPQHF. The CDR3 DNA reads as TGTGCCACCTCCCTGCGGGTAGGGAGTAGCAATCAGCCCCAGCATTTT.